This T cell receptor (beta chain) was captured in a study of T-cell reconstitution after alpha-beta-depleted transplantation in children (dated by TCRdb to the mid-2010s). In the study overall: The study quantitatively tracked T-cell immune reconstitution after TCRalphabeta/CD19-depleted allogeneic hematopoietic cell transplantation in children using TCR repertoire profiling. Overall results and qualifications from the work: The high TCRbeta diversity at day 60 in some patients was ascribed to recipient T cells and intrathymic progenitors that had survived conditioning. The apparently early recovery of alphabetaT-cell counts about two months after transplant reportedly depended on only several hundred rapidly expanded clones that came from non-depleted graft cells. Hyperexpanded clone frequencies declined over subsequent months; after one year, T-cell counts and TCRbeta diversity were mostly attributed to newly produced T cells.

The CDR3 runs 18 residues from the cysteine to the phenylalanine. Only the CDR3 region is kept as DNA, spanning 54 bases read in frame from base 1. CDR1 and CDR2 (SGHAT, FQDESV) derive from the germline V gene (reference sequence). V and J are truncated by 1 base and 1 base respectively, leaving an intervening sequence of 20 bases. In light of the paper, this sample's treatment or condition label describes: allogeneic hematopoietic cell transplantation with graft depleted of TCRalphabeta T cells and CD19 B cells. Transplant recipients were children who received TCRalphabeta/CD19-depleted allogeneic hematopoietic cell grafts. Libraries were built with PCR. This sample was sequenced with an Illumina HiSeq 2500. TCR libraries were prepared with molecular barcoding, using unique molecular identifiers to normalize TCRbeta repertoire quantification. Through fastp at Q25 and MiXCR, TCRdb rebuilt clones from the public reads, retaining in-frame beta chains. All rows with the same CDR3 protein become a single entry with the most common DNA and genes. Here the sample has approximately 85,000 distinct CDR3 sequences; roughly 14% occur a single time. The top ten constitute 25% to 35% of the sample.

This clonotype turned up a few times. Its antigen remains undetermined. The record has no base qualities; no much larger clone is one base away. The clonotype comes from a male patient between 2 and 9 years old who had a stem cell transplant for acute lymphoblastic leukemia, so the T cells may come from the graft donor. The sample was PBMCs, mostly from graft donor cells, taken 180 days after TCRalphabeta/CD19-depleted stem cell transplant. The chain is encoded by TRBV11-1 joined to TRBJ2-7, with the D assignment possibly TRBD1 or TRBD2, given 5 matching bases for each. CDR3 reads: CASSLGPWGPKLSYEQYF. The nucleotides are TGTGCCAGCAGCTTAGGTCCTTGGGGACCGAAGCTTTCCTACGAGCAGTACTTC.